This passage covers 19 T cell receptor beta chains from one sample sequenced in a study of response to subunit inactivated influenza vaccine. TCRdb fed the RT-PCR reads into MiXCR, producing one record per CDR3 protein. Among around 500,000 distinct CDR3 sequences, over 9.5% were seen once, and the ten largest hold about an eighth. The starting material was PBMCs from blood, obtained about 40 days after vaccination. These receptors all come from a man over 45 who received an inactivated influenza vaccine.

The chain has TRBV4-3 and TRBJ2-1; 8 bases agree with TRBD1. The V and J ends lost 7 bases and 6 bases, in that order; junction bases with no gene match: 11. Germline lookup yields CDR1 LGHNA and CDR2 YSLEER. The CDR3 has 15 amino acids. CDR3 amino acids: CASNNPGQAVNEQFF. Written as DNA, the CDR3 is TGCGCCAGCAACAACCCGGGACAGGCCGTCAATGAGCAGTTCTTC.

This clonotype came up many times. The chain combines TRBV12-3 or TRBV12-4 with TRBJ2-1; 8 bases are a match to TRBD2. The trim removed 7 bases at V and 0 bases at J, leaving 8 bases unmatched. CDR3 size: 16 residues. CDR3 amino acids: CASNPGGSSSYNEQFF. The CDR3, as DNA: TGTGCCAGCAATCCGGGGGGGTCTAGCTCCTACAATGAGCAGTTCTTC.

The chain couples TRBV4-2 to TRBJ2-2, with a tentative D call TRBD2 (7 bases). The CDR3 loop spans 16 amino acids. V was shortened by 2 bases and J by 5 bases, with 15 bases between the two germline ends. CDR1 and CDR2 (germline): LGHNA, YNFKEQ. CDR3 protein: CASSQPKGEGTGELFF. CDR3 DNA: TGTGCCAGCAGCCAACCGAAGGGGGAGGGGACCGGGGAGCTGTTTTTT.

The J gene is TRBJ2-2, the V gene TRBV28; D is possibly TRBD1 (5 bases). V lost 4 bases and J 3 bases, leaving 15 bases between the germline ends. Germline assignment: CDR1 MDHEN and CDR2 SYDVKM. The CDR3 totals 16 residues. The chain's CDR3 is CASSSTAMADTGELFF. The CDR3 DNA reads TGTGCCAGCAGTTCGACAGCAATGGCGGACACCGGGGAGCTGTTTTTT.

The genes are TRBV6-5 and TRBJ2-1; 7 bases are a match to TRBD2. Trimming at V came to 2 bases and at J to 9 bases, leaving 4 bases not matched to a gene. The CDR3 sequence is 13 residues long. CDR1 is MNHEY, CDR2 SVGAGI, per germline. CDR3 region: CASSYPGGSEQFF. In nucleotides, the CDR3 is TGTGCCAGCAGTTACCCCGGGGGGAGTGAGCAGTTCTTC.

The J gene is TRBJ2-5, the V gene TRBV12-3 or TRBV12-4; 12 nucleotides match TRBD1. This CDR3 region has 15 residues. The V and J ends lost 6 bases and 4 bases, in that order; junction bases with no gene match: 6. The CDR3 sequence: CASRPGQGALETQYF. Here the CDR3 DNA reads TGTGCCAGCAGGCCGGGACAGGGGGCCTTAGAGACCCAGTACTTC.

The chain joins TRBV12-3 or TRBV12-4 to TRBJ1-2; tentative D call: TRBD1 (6 bases). The V and J ends lost 1 base and 6 bases respectively, with 15 bases between them. The CDR3 spans 15 residues. The CDR3 is CASSLVGRGVNGYTF. The DNA of the CDR3 is TGTGCCAGCAGTTTAGTCGGCAGGGGTGTGAATGGCTACACCTTC.

J is TRBJ2-1 and V is TRBV12-3 or TRBV12-4; 13 bases are a match to TRBD2. This CDR3 has 21 amino acids. V was pared by 3 bases and J by 7 bases, with 21 bases of the junction left unmatched. This CDR3 is CASSFPTRLAGGNSRGNEQFF. In DNA form, the CDR3 reads TGTGCCAGCAGTTTCCCAACCCGACTAGCGGGGGGTAACTCACGTGGGAATGAGCAGTTCTTC.

This clonotype was seen more than once but under ten times. This chain uses TRBV24-1 with TRBJ2-1; D may be TRBD1 or TRBD2 (5 bases each). Germline V CDR1 and CDR2: KGHDR, SFDVKD. The germline V and J ends were trimmed by 4 bases and 9 bases, with 12 bases remaining between them. The CDR3 sequence is 13 residues long. The CDR3 sequence: CATSEPQGREQFF. The CDR3, as DNA: TGTGCCACCAGTGAACCGCAGGGACGTGAGCAGTTCTTC.

The CDR3 region is CASSLVGSNSPLHF. The CDR3 DNA is TGTGCCAGCAGCTTAGTAGGGAGTAATTCACCCCTCCACTTT. The chain joins TRBV7-6 to TRBJ1-6, with D hard to call. The ends were cut back, 1 base at V and 6 bases at J, with 7 bases in the middle. The CDR3 contains 14 residues. The germline V gene has CDR1 SGHVS and CDR2 FNYEAQ.

This clonotype was recorded at least ten times. The chain uses TRBV29-1 and TRBJ2-1; the match to TRBD1 covers 8 bases. The CDR3 sequence is 13 residues long. Germline CDR1 reads SQVTM; CDR2 reads ANQGSEA. The V gene end was trimmed by 5 bases and the J gene end by 7 bases; junction bases not matched to a gene: 7. This CDR3 reads CSVRAGGSNEQFF. CDR3 nucleotide sequence: TGCAGCGTTAGGGCAGGGGGCTCGAATGAGCAGTTCTTC.

This clonotype came up a few times. The chain couples TRBV5-1 to TRBJ2-1; D gene uncertain. Germline lookup yields CDR1 SGHRS and CDR2 YFSETQ. V was clipped by 1 base and J by 5 bases, with 7 bases between them. The CDR3 runs to 13 residues. The chain's CDR3 is CASSLFADNEQFF. DNA for the CDR3: TGCGCCAGCAGCTTGTTTGCGGACAATGAGCAGTTCTTC.

At least ten counts were recorded for this clonotype. DNA for the CDR3: TGCGCCAGCAGCTTGGTAGGGGGCGCTTCCTACGAGCAGTACTTC. The encoded protein is CASSLVGGASYEQYF. The chain has TRBV5-1 and TRBJ2-7; TRBD1 matches 7 bases. CDR3 length equals 15 residues. CDR1 and CDR2 (germline): SGHRS, YFSETQ. V shed 0 bases, J shed 1 base, and the junction held 4 bases outside the gene matches.

Comment on this clonotype: One junction end does not reproduce the germline sequence, and a read error may be involved. The rearrangement links TRBV7-7 to TRBJ2-5; the match to TRBD1 covers 11 bases. CDR1 SSHAT and CDR2 FNYEAQ come from the germline V gene (reference sequence). The CDR3 loop spans 16 amino acids. CDR3 residues: CASSYGTGGPSETQYF. Here the CDR3 DNA reads TGTGCTAGCAGCTATGGGACAGGGGGTCCTTCGGAGACCCAGTACTTC. The full variable domain, completed using reference TRBV7-7 and TRBJ2-5, is GAGVSQSPRYKVTKRGQDVTLRCDPISSHATLYWYQQALGQGPEFLTYFNYEAQPDKSGLPSDRFSAERPEGSISTLTIQRTEQRDSAMYRCASSYGTGGPSETQYFGPGTRLLVL.

This rearrangement joins TRBV7-2 to TRBJ1-4; 7 positions match TRBD1. J lost 5 bases, V lost 5 bases, and 8 bases had no gene match. Germline V gene sequence: CDR1 SGHTA, CDR2 FQGNSA. The CDR3 consists of 15 residues. CDR3 in amino acids: CASSEGGAGNEKLFF. DNA of the CDR3: TGTGCCAGCAGCGAAGGGGGCGCCGGGAATGAAAAACTGTTTTTT.

Ten or more counts support this clonotype. The chain is built from TRBV6-2 or TRBV6-3 and TRBJ2-1; 9 bases are shared with TRBD1. With 2 bases clipped from V and 6 bases from J, the junction kept 11 bases outside the gene matches. Germline CDR1 is MNHEY and CDR2 is SVGEGT. The CDR3 is made up of 17 amino acids. This chain's CDR3 is CASSYPIYYRGLNEQFF. CDR3 nucleotides: TGTGCCAGCAGTTACCCGATCTATTACAGGGGGCTCAATGAGCAGTTCTTC.

The rearrangement links TRBV9 to TRBJ1-1; TRBD1 aligns across 8 bases. The CDR3 sequence is 12 residues long. The junction had 0 bases not matched to a gene; V was cut back by 7 bases and J by 1 base. CDR1 is SGDLS and CDR2 is YYNGEE in the germline V gene. As DNA, the CDR3 is TGTGCCAGCGACAGGGGGAACACTGAAGCTTTCTTT. Translating it yields CASDRGNTEAFF.

V is TRBV9 and J is TRBJ2-7; 9 positions match TRBD2. CDR3 length equals 15 residues. With 1 base clipped from V and 4 bases from J, the junction kept 6 bases outside the gene matches. Germline CDR1 is SGDLS and CDR2 is YYNGEE. CDR3 nucleotides: TGTGCCAGCAGCGTATCGCCTAGCGGGATTTACGAGCAGTACTTC. It translates to CASSVSPSGIYEQYF.

This chain joins TRBV5-1 and TRBJ2-3; no clear D. The CDR3 contains 11 residues. The germline gives CDR1 SGHRS, CDR2 YFSETQ. The V end lost 6 bases, the J end lost 10 bases, and 12 bases lay between the germline ends. The CDR3 reads CASKGGMAQYF. CDR3 nucleotides: TGCGCCAGCAAGGGTGGGATGGCGCAGTATTTT.